The clone carrying this TCR beta chain was counted between two and nine times. Its target is unknown. Germline V gene sequence: CDR1 SEHNR, CDR2 FQNEAQ (reference sequence). Trimming cost V 5 bases and J 3 bases, with 13 bases left between them. There are 14 residues in the CDR3. This sample was included in a study of shared clonotypes between healthy human individuals. The study, taken as a whole, reports: Larger estimated richness was generally recorded for naive subsets relative to memory subsets. Lower generation probabilities were found for non-shared clonotypes than for those shared by all four donors.

Clones were sequenced by immunoSEQ multiplex PCR, and TCRdb holds only the in-frame ones, with some missing. The sample yields about 2,500,000 clones, around nine tenths seen once. Each sample came from a Caucasian adult donor living in Nashville, Tennessee. The TCR comes from a young man in good health. The V gene is TRBV7-9, the J gene TRBJ1-1; perhaps TRBD1 as D (6 bases). The sequenced sample consisted of naive CD4+ T cells sorted from blood. Specified subset: CD45RA+ positively selected. In nucleotides, the CDR3 is TGTGCCAGCAGCGCACAGGGTATGGACACTGAAGCTTTCTTT. This sequence encodes CASSAQGMDTEAFF.